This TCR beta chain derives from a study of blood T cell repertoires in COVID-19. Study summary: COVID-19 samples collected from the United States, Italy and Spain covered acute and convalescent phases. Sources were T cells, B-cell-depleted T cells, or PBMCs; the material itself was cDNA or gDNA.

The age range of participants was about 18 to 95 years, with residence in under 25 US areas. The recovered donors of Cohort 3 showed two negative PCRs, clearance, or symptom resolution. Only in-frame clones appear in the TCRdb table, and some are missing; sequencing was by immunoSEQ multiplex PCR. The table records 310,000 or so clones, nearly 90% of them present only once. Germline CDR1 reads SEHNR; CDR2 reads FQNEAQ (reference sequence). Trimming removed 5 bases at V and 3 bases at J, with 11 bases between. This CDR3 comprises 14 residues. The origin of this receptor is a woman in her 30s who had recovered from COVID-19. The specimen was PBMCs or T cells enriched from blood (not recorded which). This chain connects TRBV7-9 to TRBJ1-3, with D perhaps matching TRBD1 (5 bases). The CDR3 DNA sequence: TGTGCCAGCAGCCCAAGGGGCGGTGGAAACACCATATATTTT. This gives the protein CASSPRGGGNTIYF.